One and the same sample provided the 12 T cell receptor beta chains below, sequenced in a study of shared clonotypes between healthy human individuals. Libraries were prepared by immunoSEQ multiplex PCR; TCRdb keeps only in-frame clonotypes and omits some of them. The sample consists of millions of clones, approximately 95% of them appearing once. In the naive CD8 group, cells lacked CD45RO and were positively selected for CCR7, so terminally differentiated effector memory CD45RA+ cells were left out. The sequencing sample was made of naive CD8+ T cells sorted from blood. The receptor source for this set is a man aged 18 to 29 in good health.

This clone was seen just once. This sequence joins TRBV10-2 and TRBJ1-4; 7 nucleotides match TRBD1. The V gene end was trimmed by 7 bases and the J gene end by 8 bases; junction bases not matched to a gene: 7. The CDR3 extends over 13 amino acids. Germline V lookup: CDR1 WSHSY, CDR2 SAAADI. The CDR3: CASTTGVYEKLFF. In nucleotides, the CDR3 is TGCGCCAGCACTACAGGGGTGTACGAAAAACTGTTTTTT.

V usage is TRBV18 and J usage is TRBJ2-1, with a tentative D call TRBD2 (6 bases). In germline, CDR1 is KGHSH, CDR2 LQKENI. The V and J ends lost 0 bases and 2 bases respectively, with 8 bases between them. This CDR3 comprises 15 residues. CDR3 bases: TGTGCCAGCTCACCACCCACGGGGGCCTACAATGAGCAGTTCTTC. Translating gives CASSPPTGAYNEQFF.

The CDR3 nucleotides read TGTGCCAGCAGTTACTCGCAGGACTCCACAGATACGCAGTATTTT. Residues: CASSYSQDSTDTQYF. The V call is TRBV6-6, the J call TRBJ2-3, with D maybe TRBD2 (5 bases). The CDR3 length is 15 residues. Germline V gene data show CDR1 as MNHNY and CDR2 as SVGAGI (reference sequence). V lost 0 bases and J 2 bases, leaving 9 bases between the germline ends.

The chain carries TRBV5-3 and TRBJ2-7, with D uncertain. TRBV5-3 carries the ORF label, with uncertain function. Trimming took 8 bases from V and 3 from J, leaving 12 bases between them. The CDR3 totals 12 residues. CDR3 in amino acids: CASSFNSYEQYF. The CDR3 DNA follows: TGTGCCAGCAGTTTCAACAGCTACGAGCAGTACTTC.

J is TRBJ2-3 and V is TRBV5-4; 8 nucleotides agree with TRBD1. The CDR3 is made up of 20 amino acids. V lost 3 bases, J lost 0 bases, and 18 bases stayed unmatched. Looked up from germline, CDR1 is SGHNT and CDR2 is YYREEE (reference sequence). The CDR3 loop reads CASSSGPQGVGSLSTDTQYF. CDR3 nucleotide sequence: TGTGCCAGCAGCTCCGGACCACAGGGGGTCGGTAGCCTAAGCACAGATACGCAGTATTTT.

V is TRBV2 and J is TRBJ1-2, with a weak D call TRBD1 (5 bases). Deletions cut 6 bases from V and 2 bases from J, with 16 bases between. Germline V CDR1 and CDR2: SNHLY, FYNNEI. This CDR3 contains 15 residues. CDR3 DNA: TGTGCCAGCAGGGGGGTGGAGGGGTGGAACTATGGCTACACCTTC. The encoded protein is CASRGVEGWNYGYTF.

This clone was seen a single time. The V call is TRBV30, the J call TRBJ2-5, with D unresolved. The CDR3 consists of 13 residues. Trimming stripped 0 bases from V and 3 bases from J, with 8 bases between. Looked up from germline, CDR1 is GTSNPN and CDR2 is SVGIG (reference sequence). Here the CDR3 reads CAWSVPGKETQYF. The CDR3 bases are TGTGCCTGGAGTGTACCCGGAAAAGAGACCCAGTACTTC. Full variable domain (rest looked up from reference TRBV30 and TRBJ2-5): SQTIHQWPATLVQPVGSPLSLECTVEGTSNPNLYWYRQAAGRGLQLLFYSVGIGQISSEVPQNLSASRPQDRQFILSSKKLLLSDSGFYLCAWSVPGKETQYFGPGTRLLVL.

As regards this clone: This CDR3 is also generated by other DNA sequences in the sample. V gene TRBV5-6 combines with J gene TRBJ1-4; possibly TRBD1 for D (5 bases). From germline, CDR1 is SGHDT and CDR2 YYEEEE. This CDR3 spans 14 amino acids. Deletions cut 0 bases from V and 7 bases from J, with 10 bases between. The CDR3 region is CASSLGGVGEKLFF. The CDR3 region has the DNA TGTGCCAGCAGCTTGGGGGGCGTCGGTGAAAAACTGTTTTTT.

This sequence joins TRBV5-1 and TRBJ2-7; 13 nucleotides line up with TRBD2. With 6 bases clipped from V and 2 bases from J, the junction kept 17 bases outside the gene matches. This CDR3 contains 19 residues. The germline V gene has CDR1 SGHRS and CDR2 YFSETQ. DNA of the CDR3: TGCGCCAGCATCGTTGGCACATGCTTGACTAGCGGGGGGACCTACGAGCAGTACTTC. Protein sequence: CASIVGTCLTSGGTYEQYF.

This chain connects TRBV7-6 to TRBJ1-2; TRBD1 might be the D (6 bases). Trimming removed 5 bases from V and 2 bases from J, with 21 bases in between. This CDR3 contains 17 residues. Germline V gene lookup returns CDR1 SGHVS and CDR2 FNYEAQ. DNA of the CDR3: TGTGCCAGCAGCCCTAGCGACAGGACATCGAACAACTATGGCTACACCTTC. Translated, it gives CASSPSDRTSNNYGYTF.

The V gene is TRBV18, the J gene TRBJ1-4, with TRBD1 identical over 8 bases. Germline CDR1 is KGHSH and CDR2 is LQKENI. V lost 3 bases, J lost 7 bases, and 4 bases stayed unmatched. This CDR3 has 14 residues. CDR3 loop: CASSPGQGAEKLFF. The CDR3 nucleotides are TGTGCCAGCTCACCCGGACAGGGAGCTGAAAAACTGTTTTTT.

The V call is TRBV27, the J call TRBJ2-1; D might be TRBD1 or TRBD2, each matching 5 bases. Germline assignment: CDR1 MNHEY and CDR2 SMNVEV (reference sequence). Trimming stripped 6 bases from V and 6 bases from J, with 18 bases between. CDR3 length: 15 residues. The CDR3 DNA follows: TGTGCCAGCAGATCAACGGGGACCGAGAGCAATGAGCAGTTCTTC. Protein: CASRSTGTESNEQFF.